The present entry profiles one T cell receptor beta chain with its context. The sample comes from a study of shared clonotypes between healthy human individuals. Study in general: CD4 naive and memory got three plates each, CD8 naive two, CD8 memory one.

The germline V gene encodes CDR1 SEHNR and CDR2 FQNEAQ (reference sequence). The germline V and J ends were trimmed by 2 bases and 6 bases, with 10 bases remaining between them. The CDR3 covers 13 residues. Nashville, Tennessee was home to all donors, who were Caucasian adults. Here immunoSEQ multiplex PCR was the method, and the copy in TCRdb shows in-frame clones only, minus some. The repertoire holds 2 million to 2.5 million clones, with approximately 95% as singletons. The sample taken for sequencing was naive CD4+ T cells sorted from blood. Subset meaning: CD45RA+ positively selected. V gene TRBV7-9 combines with J gene TRBJ1-1; D not resolved. The clonotype originates from a man aged 18 to 29 in good health. The CDR3 region is CASSLTKGSEAFF. CDR3 nucleotide sequence: TGTGCCAGCAGCTTAACTAAGGGCTCTGAAGCTTTCTTT.